This T cell receptor (beta chain) was identified during a study of identical twins. This clonotype was detected a few times. Its antigen is not identified. The CDR3 totals 17 residues. V shed 5 bases, J shed 4 bases, and the junction held 6 bases outside the gene matches. CDR1 and CDR2 from the germline V gene are SGHVS and FQNEAQ. From the 5' RACE reads, TCRdb called clonotypes with MiXCR, one entry per CDR3 protein. The repertoire includes roughly 540,000 distinct CDR3 sequences, under 25% of them detected once, and 0.91% sits in the top ten. The study, taken as a whole, reports: The study found that models underestimated out-of-frame TCR alpha sharing in monozygotic twins.

These data are also associated with another study on T cells expressing NK-cell markers. As reported in that work: Sorted CD3+CD56-NKG2C+, CD3+CD56+NKG2C+ and CD3+CD56+NKG2C- T cells supplied the TCR beta repertoires. In several experiments, sorting was restricted to alpha-beta TCR T cells by an anti-gamma-delta TCR antibody.

The V call is TRBV7-8, the J call TRBJ2-2; 14 nucleotides agree with TRBD2. The sample taken for sequencing was CD4+ T cells sorted from blood. This TCR was sampled from a woman between 18 and 29 years old in good health. CDR3 protein: CASSRTGTSGGTGELFF. The CDR3 DNA reads TGTGCCAGCAGCAGAACCGGGACTAGCGGGGGCACCGGGGAGCTGTTTTTT.